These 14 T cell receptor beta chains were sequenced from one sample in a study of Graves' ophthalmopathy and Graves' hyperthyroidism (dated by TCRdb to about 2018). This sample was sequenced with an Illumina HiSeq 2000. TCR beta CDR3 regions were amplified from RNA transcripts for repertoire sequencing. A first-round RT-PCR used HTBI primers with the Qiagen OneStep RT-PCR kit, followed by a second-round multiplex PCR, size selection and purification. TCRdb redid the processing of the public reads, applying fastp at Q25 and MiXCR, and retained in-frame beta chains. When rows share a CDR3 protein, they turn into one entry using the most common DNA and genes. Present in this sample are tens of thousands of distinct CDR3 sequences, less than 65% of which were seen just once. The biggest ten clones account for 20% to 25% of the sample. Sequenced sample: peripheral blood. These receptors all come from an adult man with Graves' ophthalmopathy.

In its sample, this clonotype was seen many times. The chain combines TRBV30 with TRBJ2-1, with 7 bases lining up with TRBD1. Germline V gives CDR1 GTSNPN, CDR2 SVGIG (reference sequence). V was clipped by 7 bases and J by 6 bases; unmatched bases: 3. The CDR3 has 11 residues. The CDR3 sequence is CASGQFNEQFF. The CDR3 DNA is TGTGCCTCGGGACAGTTCAATGAGCAGTTCTTC.

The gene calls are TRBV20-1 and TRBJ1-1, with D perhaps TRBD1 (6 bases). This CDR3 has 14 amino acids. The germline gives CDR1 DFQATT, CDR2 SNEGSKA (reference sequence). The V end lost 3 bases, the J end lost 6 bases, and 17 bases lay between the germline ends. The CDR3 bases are TGCAGTGCTAGGGGGGGCAGGGGATCGGCTGAAGCTTTCTTT. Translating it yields CSARGGRGSAEAFF.

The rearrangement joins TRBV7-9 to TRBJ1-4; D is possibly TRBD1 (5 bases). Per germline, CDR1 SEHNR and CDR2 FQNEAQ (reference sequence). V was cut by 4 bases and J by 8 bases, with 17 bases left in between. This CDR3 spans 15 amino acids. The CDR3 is CASSYYGDLEEKLFF. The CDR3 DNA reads TGTGCCAGCAGCTACTACGGGGACCTGGAAGAAAAACTGTTTTTT.

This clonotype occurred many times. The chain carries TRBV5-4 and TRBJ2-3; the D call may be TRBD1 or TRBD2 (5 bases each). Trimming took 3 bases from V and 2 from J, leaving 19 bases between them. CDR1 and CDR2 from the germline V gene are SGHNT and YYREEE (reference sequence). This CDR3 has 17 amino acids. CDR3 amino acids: CASSSPRDLPNTDTQYF. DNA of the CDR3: TGTGCCAGCAGCTCGCCCCGGGACCTACCTAACACAGATACGCAGTATTTT.

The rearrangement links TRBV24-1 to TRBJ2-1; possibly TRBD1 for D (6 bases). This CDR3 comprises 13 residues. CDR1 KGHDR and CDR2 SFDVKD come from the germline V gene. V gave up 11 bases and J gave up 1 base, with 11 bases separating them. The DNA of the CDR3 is TGTGCCAGAGTAGGGGGTTCCTACAATGAGCAGTTCTTC. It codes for CARVGGSYNEQFF.

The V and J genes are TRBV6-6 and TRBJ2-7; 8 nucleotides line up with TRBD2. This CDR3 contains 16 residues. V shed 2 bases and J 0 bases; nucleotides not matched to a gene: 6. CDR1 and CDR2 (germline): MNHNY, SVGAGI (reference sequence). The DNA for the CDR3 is TGTGCCAGCAGTTACGTAACTAGCGGAGGCTCCTACGAGCAGTACTTC. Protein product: CASSYVTSGGSYEQYF.

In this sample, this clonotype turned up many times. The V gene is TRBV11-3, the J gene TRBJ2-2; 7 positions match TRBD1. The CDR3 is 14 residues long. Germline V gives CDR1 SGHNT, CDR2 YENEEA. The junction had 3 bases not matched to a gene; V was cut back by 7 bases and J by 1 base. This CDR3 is CASTRTGNTGELFF. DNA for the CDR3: TGTGCCAGCACAAGGACAGGGAACACCGGGGAGCTGTTTTTT.

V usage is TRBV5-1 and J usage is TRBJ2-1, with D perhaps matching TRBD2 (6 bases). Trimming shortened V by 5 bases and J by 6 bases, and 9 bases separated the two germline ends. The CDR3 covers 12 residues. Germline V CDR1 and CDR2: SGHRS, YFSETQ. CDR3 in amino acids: CASSNGGNEQFF. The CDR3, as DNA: TGCGCCAGCAGTAACGGGGGCAATGAGCAGTTCTTC.

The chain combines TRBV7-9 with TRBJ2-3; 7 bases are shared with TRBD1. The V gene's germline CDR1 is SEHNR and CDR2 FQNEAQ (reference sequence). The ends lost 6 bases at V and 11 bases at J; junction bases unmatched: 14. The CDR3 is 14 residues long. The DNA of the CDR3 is TGTGCCAGCAGAACCCGGGGACAGAACAATGAGCAGTATTTT. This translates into CASRTRGQNNEQYF.

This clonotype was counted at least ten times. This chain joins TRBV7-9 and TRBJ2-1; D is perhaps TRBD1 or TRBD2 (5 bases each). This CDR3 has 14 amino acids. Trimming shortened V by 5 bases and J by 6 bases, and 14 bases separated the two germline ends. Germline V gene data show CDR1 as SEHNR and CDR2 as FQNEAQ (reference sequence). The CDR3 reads CASSPAGGGNEQFF. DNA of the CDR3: TGTGCCAGCAGCCCTGCGGGTGGGGGCAATGAGCAGTTCTTC.

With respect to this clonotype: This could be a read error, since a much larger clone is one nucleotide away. The CDR3 DNA sequence: TGTGCCAGCGGGTACGATAGACAGCTCTACGAGCAGCACTTC. It encodes CASGYDRQLYEQHF. The chain couples TRBV27 to TRBJ2-7; maybe TRBD1 (5 bases). The CDR3 runs to 14 residues. Germline CDR1 is MNHEY and CDR2 is SMNVEV (reference sequence).

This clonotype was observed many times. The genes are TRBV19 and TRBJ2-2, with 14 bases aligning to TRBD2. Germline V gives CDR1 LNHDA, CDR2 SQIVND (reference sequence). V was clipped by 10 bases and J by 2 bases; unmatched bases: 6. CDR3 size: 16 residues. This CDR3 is CAIGTSGSFNTGELFF. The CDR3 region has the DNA TGTGCCATTGGGACTAGCGGGAGTTTTAACACCGGGGAGCTGTTTTTT.

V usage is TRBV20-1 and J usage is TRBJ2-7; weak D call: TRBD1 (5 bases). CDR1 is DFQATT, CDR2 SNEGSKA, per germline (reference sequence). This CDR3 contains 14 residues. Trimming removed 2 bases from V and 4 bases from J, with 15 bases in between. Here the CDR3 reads CSARSLGPGYEQYF. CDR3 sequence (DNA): TGCAGTGCTAGAAGTCTGGGGCCCGGATACGAGCAGTACTTC.

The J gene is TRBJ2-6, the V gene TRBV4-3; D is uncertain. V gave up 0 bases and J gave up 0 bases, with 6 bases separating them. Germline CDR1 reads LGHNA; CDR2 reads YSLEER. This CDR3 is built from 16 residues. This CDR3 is CASSQDVGSGANVLTF. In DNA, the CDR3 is TGCGCCAGCAGCCAAGACGTAGGCTCTGGGGCCAACGTCCTGACTTTC.